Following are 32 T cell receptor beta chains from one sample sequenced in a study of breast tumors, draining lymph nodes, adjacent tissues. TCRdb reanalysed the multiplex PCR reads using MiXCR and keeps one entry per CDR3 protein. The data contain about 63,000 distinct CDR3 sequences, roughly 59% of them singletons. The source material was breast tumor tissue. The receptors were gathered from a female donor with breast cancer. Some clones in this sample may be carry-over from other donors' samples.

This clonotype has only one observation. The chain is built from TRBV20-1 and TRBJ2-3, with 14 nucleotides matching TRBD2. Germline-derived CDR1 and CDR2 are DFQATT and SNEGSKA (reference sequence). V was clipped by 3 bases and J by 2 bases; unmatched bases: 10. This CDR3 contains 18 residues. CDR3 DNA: TGCAGTGCTAGGGGGGGACTAGCGGGAGTGGACCCCACAGATACGCAGTATTTT. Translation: CSARGGLAGVDPTDTQYF.

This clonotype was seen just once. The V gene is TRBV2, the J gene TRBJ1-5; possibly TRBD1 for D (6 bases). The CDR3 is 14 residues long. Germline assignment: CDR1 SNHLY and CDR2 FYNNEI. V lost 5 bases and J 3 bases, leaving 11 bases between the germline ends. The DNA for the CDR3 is TGTGCCAGCAGTCCTTCAGGGGCCAATCAGCCCCAGCATTTT. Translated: CASSPSGANQPQHF.

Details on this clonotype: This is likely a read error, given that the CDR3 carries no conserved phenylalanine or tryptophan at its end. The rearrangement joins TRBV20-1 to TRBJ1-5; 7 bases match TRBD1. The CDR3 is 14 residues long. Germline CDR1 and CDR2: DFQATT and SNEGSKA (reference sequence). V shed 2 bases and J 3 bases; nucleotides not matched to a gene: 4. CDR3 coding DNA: TGCAGTGCTAGAAGAGGACAGGTCAATCAGCCCCAGCATGGT. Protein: CSARRGQVNQPQHG.

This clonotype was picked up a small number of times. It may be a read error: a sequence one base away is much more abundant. The CDR3 coding sequence is TGTGCCAGCAGTTCCTCGACCAACGGGCAGTTCTTC. Its translation: CASSSSTNGQFF. This chain links TRBV6-6 with TRBJ2-1; no firm D call. V lost 4 bases and J lost 12, with 13 bases in between. Germline V gene sequence: CDR1 MNHNY, CDR2 SVGAGI (reference sequence). The CDR3 extends over 12 amino acids.

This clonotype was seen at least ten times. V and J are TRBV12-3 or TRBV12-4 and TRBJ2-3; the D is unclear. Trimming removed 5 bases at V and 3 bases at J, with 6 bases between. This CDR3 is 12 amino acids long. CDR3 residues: CASSLSTDTQYF. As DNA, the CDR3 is TGTGCCAGCAGTCTCTCAACAGATACGCAGTATTTT.

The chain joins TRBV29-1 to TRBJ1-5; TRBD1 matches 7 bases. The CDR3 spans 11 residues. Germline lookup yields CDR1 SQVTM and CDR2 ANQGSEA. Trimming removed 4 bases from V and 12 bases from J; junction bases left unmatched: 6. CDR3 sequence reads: CSVGLQGFQHF. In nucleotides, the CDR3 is TGCAGCGTTGGGTTACAGGGGTTCCAGCATTTT.

The CDR3 DNA is TGTGCCAGCAGCTTAGGGACAGGGAGCGAGCAGTACTTC. Its translation: CASSLGTGSEQYF. This sequence joins TRBV7-2 and TRBJ2-7, with 8 bases fitting TRBD1. Unmatched junction bases numbered 2, after V lost 1 base and J lost 6 bases. This CDR3 region has 13 residues. Germline-derived CDR1 and CDR2 are SGHTA and FQGNSA.

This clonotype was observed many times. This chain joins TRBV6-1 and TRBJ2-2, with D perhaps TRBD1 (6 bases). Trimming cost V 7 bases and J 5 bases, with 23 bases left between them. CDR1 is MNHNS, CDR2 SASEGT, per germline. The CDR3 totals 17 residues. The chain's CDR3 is CASTPSDSPRRTGELFF. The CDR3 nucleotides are TGTGCCAGCACTCCTTCGGACAGTCCTCGTAGGACCGGGGAGCTGTTTTTT.

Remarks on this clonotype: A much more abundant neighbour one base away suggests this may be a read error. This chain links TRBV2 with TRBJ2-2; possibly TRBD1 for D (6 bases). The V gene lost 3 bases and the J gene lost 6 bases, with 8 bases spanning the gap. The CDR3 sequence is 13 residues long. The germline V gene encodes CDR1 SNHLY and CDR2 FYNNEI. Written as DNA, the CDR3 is TGTGCCAGCAGTGACAAGGGGGCCGGGGAGCTGTTTTTT. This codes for CASSDKGAGELFF.

The CDR3 coding sequence is TGTGCCAGCAGCTTAATAGGCTGGTTGCGGATGGGCTCCTACAATGAGCAGTTCTTC. Translating it yields CASSLIGWLRMGSYNEQFF. V gene TRBV7-9 combines with J gene TRBJ2-1; D is unclear. CDR1 and CDR2 from the germline V gene are SEHNR and FQNEAQ (reference sequence). V lost 2 bases and J lost 0, with 20 bases in between. The CDR3 has 19 residues.

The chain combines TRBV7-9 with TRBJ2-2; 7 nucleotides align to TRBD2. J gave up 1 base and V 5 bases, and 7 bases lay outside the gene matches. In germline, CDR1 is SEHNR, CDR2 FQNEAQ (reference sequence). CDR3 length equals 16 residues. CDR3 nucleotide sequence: TGTGCCAGCAGCCCGCGTGGCGGGAGGAACACCGGGGAGCTGTTTTTT. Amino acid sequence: CASSPRGGRNTGELFF.

CDR3 DNA sequence: TGTGCCAGCAGCCTCGTTAGCGGGAGCAACCAAGAGACCCAGTACTTC. This gives the protein CASSLVSGSNQETQYF. The rearrangement uses TRBV7-3 and TRBJ2-5; 9 bases agree with TRBD2. V was clipped by 5 bases and J by 0 bases; unmatched bases: 7. The CDR3 spans 16 residues. CDR1 and CDR2 from the germline V gene are SGHTA and FQGTGA.

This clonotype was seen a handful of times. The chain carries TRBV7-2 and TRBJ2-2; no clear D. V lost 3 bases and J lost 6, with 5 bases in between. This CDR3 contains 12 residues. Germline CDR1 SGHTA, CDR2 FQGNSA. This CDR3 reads CASSFLPGELFF. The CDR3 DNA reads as TGTGCCAGCAGCTTCCTCCCCGGGGAGCTGTTTTTT.

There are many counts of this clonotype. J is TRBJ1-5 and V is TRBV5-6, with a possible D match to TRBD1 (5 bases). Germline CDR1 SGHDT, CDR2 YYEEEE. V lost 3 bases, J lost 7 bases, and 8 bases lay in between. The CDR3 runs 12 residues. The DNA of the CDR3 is TGTGCCAGCAGCTCAGGGAGGCAGCCCCAGCATTTT. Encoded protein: CASSSGRQPQHF.

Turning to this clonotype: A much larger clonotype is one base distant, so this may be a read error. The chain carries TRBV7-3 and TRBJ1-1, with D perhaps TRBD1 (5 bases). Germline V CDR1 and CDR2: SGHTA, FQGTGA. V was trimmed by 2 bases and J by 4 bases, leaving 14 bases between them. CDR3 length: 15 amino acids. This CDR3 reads CASSLLGGATTEAFF. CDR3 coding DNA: TGTGCCAGCAGCTTATTGGGGGGAGCCACCACTGAAGCTTTCTTT.

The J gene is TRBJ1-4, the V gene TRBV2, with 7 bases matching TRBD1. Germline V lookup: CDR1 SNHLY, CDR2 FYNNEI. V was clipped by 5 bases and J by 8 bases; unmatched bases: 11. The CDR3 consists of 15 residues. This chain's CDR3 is CASSLQQGWDEKLFF. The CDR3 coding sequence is TGTGCCAGCAGTTTACAACAGGGGTGGGACGAAAAACTGTTTTTT. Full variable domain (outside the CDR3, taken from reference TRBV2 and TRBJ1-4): EPEVTQTPSHQVTQMGQEVILRCVPISNHLYFYWYRQILGQKVEFLVSFYNNEISEKSEIFDDQFSVERPDGSNFTLKIRSTKLEDSAMYFCASSLQQGWDEKLFFGSGTQLSVL.

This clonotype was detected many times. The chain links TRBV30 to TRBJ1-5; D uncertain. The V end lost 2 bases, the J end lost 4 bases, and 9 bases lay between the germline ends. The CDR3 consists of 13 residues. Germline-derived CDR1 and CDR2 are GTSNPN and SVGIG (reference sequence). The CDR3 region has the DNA TGTGCCTGGAGTTCTAGACCTAATCAGCCCCAGCATTTT. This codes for CAWSSRPNQPQHF. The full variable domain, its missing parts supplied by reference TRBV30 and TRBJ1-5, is SQTIHQWPATLVQPVGSPLSLECTVEGTSNPNLYWYRQAAGRGLQLLFYSVGIGQISSEVPQNLSASRPQDRQFILSSKKLLLSDSGFYLCAWSSRPNQPQHFGDGTRLSIL.

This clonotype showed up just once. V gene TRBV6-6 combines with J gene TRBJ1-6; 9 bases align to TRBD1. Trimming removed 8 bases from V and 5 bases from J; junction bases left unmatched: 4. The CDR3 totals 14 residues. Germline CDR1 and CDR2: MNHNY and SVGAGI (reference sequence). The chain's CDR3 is CASGRDRDNSPLHF. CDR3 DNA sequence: TGTGCCAGCGGGAGGGACAGGGATAATTCACCCCTCCACTTT.

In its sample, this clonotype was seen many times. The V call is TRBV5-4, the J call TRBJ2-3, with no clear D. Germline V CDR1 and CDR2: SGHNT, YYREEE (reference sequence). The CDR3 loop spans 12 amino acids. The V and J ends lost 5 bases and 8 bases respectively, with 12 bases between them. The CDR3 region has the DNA TGTGCCAGCAGGCAGTCCCCTGGTACGCAGTATTTT. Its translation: CASRQSPGTQYF.

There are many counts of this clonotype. Here the CDR3 reads CASSVRAGAGNTIYF. CDR3 DNA sequence: TGTGCCAGCAGTGTTCGGGCAGGGGCTGGAAACACCATATATTTT. The chain carries TRBV2 and TRBJ1-3; TRBD1 is a possible D gene (6 bases). Trimming stripped 4 bases from V and 2 bases from J, with 12 bases between. Germline V gene sequence: CDR1 SNHLY, CDR2 FYNNEI. This CDR3 has 15 residues.

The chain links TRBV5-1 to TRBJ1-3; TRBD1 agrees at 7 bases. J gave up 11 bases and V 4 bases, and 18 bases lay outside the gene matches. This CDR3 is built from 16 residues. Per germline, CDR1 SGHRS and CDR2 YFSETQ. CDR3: CASSQSPTGTGTAIYF. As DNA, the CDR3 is TGCGCCAGCAGCCAGAGCCCGACAGGGACGGGAACCGCCATATATTTT.

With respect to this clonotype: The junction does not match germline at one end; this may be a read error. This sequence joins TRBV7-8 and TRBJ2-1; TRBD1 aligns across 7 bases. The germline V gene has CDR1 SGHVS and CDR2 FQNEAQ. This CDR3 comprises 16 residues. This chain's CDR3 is CAISPPTGQLNNDQFF. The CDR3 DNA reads TGTGCCATCAGTCCTCCAACGGGACAGCTTAACAATGACCAGTTCTTC.

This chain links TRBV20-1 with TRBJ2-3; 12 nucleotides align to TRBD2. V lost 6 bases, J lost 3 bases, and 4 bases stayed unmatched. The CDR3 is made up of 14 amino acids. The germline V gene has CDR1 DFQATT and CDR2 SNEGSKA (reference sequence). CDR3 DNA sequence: TGCAGTGCCCATGGGACTAGCGGGACAGATACGCAGTATTTT. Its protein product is CSAHGTSGTDTQYF.

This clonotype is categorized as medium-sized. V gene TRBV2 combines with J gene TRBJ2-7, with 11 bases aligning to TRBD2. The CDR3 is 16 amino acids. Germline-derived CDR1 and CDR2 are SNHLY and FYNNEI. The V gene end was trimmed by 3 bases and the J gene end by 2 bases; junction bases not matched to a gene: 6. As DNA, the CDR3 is TGTGCCAGCAGTGAGTTTGGGACTAGCGGACCCTACGAGCAGTACTTC. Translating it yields CASSEFGTSGPYEQYF.

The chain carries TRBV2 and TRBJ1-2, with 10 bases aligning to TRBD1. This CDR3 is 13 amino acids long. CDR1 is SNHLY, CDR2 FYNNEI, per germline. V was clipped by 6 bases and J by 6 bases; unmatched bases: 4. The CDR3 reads CASRGQGFDGYTF. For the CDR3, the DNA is TGTGCCAGCAGGGGACAGGGGTTTGATGGCTACACCTTC.

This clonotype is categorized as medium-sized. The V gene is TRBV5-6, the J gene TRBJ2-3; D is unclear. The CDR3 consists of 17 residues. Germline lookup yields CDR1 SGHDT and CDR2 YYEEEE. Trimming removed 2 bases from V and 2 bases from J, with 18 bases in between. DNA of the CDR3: TGTGCCAGCAGCTTAAGGGCCAACAAGTATAACACAGATACGCAGTATTTT. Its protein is CASSLRANKYNTDTQYF.

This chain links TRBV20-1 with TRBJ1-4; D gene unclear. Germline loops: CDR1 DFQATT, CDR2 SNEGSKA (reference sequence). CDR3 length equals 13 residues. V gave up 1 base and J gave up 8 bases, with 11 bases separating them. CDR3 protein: CSARGGIGEKLFF. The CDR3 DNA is TGCAGTGCTAGAGGCGGGATTGGGGAAAAACTGTTTTTT.

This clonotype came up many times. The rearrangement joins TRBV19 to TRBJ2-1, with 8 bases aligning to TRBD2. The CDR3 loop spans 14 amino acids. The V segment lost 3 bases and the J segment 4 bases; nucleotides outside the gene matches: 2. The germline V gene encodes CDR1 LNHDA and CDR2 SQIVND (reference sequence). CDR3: CASSMLAGYNEQFF. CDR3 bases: TGTGCCAGTAGTATGCTAGCGGGTTACAATGAGCAGTTCTTC.

CDR3 bases: TGTGCCACCAGTGATCAGACGGCTAGCGGGGATAATGAGCAGTTCTTC. Its protein product is CATSDQTASGDNEQFF. The J gene is TRBJ2-1, the V gene TRBV24-1, with TRBD2 matching 9 bases. This CDR3 comprises 16 residues. Germline V gives CDR1 KGHDR, CDR2 SFDVKD. V was clipped by 3 bases and J by 7 bases; unmatched bases: 9.

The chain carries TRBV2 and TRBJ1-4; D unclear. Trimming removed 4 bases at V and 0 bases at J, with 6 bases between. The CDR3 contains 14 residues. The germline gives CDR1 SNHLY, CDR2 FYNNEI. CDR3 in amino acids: CASSASATNEKLFF. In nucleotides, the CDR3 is TGTGCCAGCAGTGCTAGTGCAACTAATGAAAAACTGTTTTTT.

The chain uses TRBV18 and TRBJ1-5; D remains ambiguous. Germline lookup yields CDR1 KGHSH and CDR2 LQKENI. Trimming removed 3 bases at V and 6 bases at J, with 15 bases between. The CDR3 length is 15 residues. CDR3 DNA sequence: TGTGCCAGCTCACCCTCGGTGGGCGGAGGTCAGCCCCAGCATTTT. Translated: CASSPSVGGGQPQHF.

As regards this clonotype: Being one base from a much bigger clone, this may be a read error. The CDR3 DNA reads TGCAGCGTTGGTTACTACTTAGGGGAGGATGAAAAACTGTTTTTT. Its protein product is CSVGYYLGEDEKLFF. This sequence joins TRBV29-1 and TRBJ1-4, with a possible D match to TRBD1 (5 bases). The CDR3 contains 15 residues. Trimming stripped 4 bases from V and 6 bases from J, with 18 bases between. Germline V gives CDR1 SQVTM, CDR2 ANQGSEA.